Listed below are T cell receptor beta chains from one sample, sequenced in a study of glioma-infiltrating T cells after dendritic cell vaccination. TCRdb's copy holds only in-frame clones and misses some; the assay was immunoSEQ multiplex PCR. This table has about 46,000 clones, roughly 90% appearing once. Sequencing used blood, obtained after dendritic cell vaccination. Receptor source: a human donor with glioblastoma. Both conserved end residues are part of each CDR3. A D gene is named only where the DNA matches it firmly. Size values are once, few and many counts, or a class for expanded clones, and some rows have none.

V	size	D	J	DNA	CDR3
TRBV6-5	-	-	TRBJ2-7	TGTGCCAGCAGTTACGGGGGGTCCTACGAGCAGTACTTC	CASSYGGSYEQYF
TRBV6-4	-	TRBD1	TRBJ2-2	TGTGCCAGCAGTCGACAGGGCGGAGTGCCCGGGGAGCTGTTTTTT	CASSRQGGVPGELFF
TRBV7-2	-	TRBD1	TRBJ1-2	TGTGCCAGCAGCCCCCCAGGGGGCGCGAATGGCTACACCTTC	CASSPPGGANGYTF
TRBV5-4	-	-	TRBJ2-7	TGTGCCAGCAGCTTGATGAGCTCCTACGAGCAGTACTTC	CASSLMSSYEQYF
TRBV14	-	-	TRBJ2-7	TGTGCCAGCAGCCACTCCTCCCGGAGCTCCTACGAGCAGTACTTC	CASSHSSRSSYEQYF
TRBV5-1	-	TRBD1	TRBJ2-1	TGCGCCAGCAGCTTGGGGGGGACAGGCTACAATGAGCAGTTCTTC	CASSLGGTGYNEQFF
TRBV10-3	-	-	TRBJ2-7	TGTGCCATCAGTGATGTGTCGTCTAGCGACTCCTACGAGCAGTACTTC	CAISDVSSSDSYEQYF
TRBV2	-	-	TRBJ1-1	TGTGCCAGCCGGGACTTATTACGCGAAGCTTTCTTT	CASRDLLREAFF
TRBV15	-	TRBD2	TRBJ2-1	TGTGCCACCAGCAGAGGAGCGGGAGTGCACAATGAGCAGTTCTTC	CATSRGAGVHNEQFF
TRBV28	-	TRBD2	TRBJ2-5	TGTGCCAGCAGTTTATGGTTAGCGGGAGGAAACGAGGAGACCCAGTACTTC	CASSLWLAGGNEETQYF
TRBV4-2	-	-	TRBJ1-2	TGTGCCAGCAGCCAAGGCCGGGACATCAATAACTATGGCTACACCTTC	CASSQGRDINNYGYTF
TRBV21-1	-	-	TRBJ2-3	TGTGCCAGCAGCAAAATGCGGCCGGAGATGACACAGGGTACGCAGTATTTT	CASSKMRPEMTQGTQYF
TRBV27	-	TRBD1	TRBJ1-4	TGTGCCAGCAGTTTAATAAGGACAGGGGGACGTGAAAAACTGTTTTTT	CASSLIRTGGREKLFF
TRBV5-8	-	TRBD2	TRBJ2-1	TGTGCCAGCAGCTTGGCGGGTAGCGGGAGAGGCTACAATGAGCAGTTCTTC	CASSLAGSGRGYNEQFF
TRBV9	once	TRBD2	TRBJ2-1	TGTGCCAGCAGCGATCGACTAGCGGGAGGGGACAATGAGCAGTTCTTC	CASSDRLAGGDNEQFF
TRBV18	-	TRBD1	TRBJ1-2	TGTGCCAGCTCACCTCCGGGACAGAGCCAGGGAGGCTACACCTTC	CASSPPGQSQGGYTF
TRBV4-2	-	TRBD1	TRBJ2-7	TGTGCCAGCAGCCAAACCGGGACAGCTACGGGCTACGAGCAGTACTTC	CASSQTGTATGYEQYF
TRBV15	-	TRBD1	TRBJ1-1	TGTGCCACCAGCAAAGGGACAGGACGAGGGGACACTGAAGCTTTCTTT	CATSKGTGRGDTEAFF
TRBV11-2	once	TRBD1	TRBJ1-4	TGTGCCAGCAGCCCTCGGACAGGGGGGCACGAAAAACTGTTTTTT	CASSPRTGGHEKLFF
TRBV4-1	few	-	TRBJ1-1	TGCGCCAGCAGCCAAGTTTTCCCCCCCGGGGAAGTGAACACTGAAGCTTTCTTT	CASSQVFPPGEVNTEAFF
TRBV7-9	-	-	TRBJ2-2	TGTGCCAGCAGCTTAGGCTCTCTGTCGGGGACCGGGGAGCTGTTTTTT	CASSLGSLSGTGELFF
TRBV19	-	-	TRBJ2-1	TGTGCCAGTAGGGACGAAGGGGCGACGAGGAGAGGTGAGCAGTTCTTC	CASRDEGATRRGEQFF
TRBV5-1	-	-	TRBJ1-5	TGTGCCAGCAGCTTGACGAGGAGGCAGCCCCAGCATTTT	CASSLTRRQPQHF
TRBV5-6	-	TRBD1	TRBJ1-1	TGTGCCAGCAGCGCCGTCCGGACAGGGAGTATGAACACTGAAGCTTTCTTT	CASSAVRTGSMNTEAFF